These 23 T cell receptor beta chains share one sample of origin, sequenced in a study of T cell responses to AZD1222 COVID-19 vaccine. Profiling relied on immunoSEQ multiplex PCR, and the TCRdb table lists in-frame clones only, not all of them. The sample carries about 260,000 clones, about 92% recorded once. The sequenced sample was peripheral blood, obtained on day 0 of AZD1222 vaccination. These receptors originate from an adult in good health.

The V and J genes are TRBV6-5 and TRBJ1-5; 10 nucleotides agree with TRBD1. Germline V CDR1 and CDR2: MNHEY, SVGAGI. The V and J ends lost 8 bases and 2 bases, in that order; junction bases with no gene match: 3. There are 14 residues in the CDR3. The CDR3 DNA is TGTGCCAGCCGGGACAGGGGTCGCAATCAGCCCCAGCATTTT. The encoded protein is CASRDRGRNQPQHF.

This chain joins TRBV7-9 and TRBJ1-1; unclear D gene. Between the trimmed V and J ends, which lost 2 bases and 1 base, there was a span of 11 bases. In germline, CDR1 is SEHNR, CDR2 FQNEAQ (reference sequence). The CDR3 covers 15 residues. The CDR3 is CASSLSPTRNTEAFF. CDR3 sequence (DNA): TGTGCCAGCAGCTTATCGCCGACGAGGAACACTGAAGCTTTCTTT.

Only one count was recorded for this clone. The CDR3: CAWSSQGAVEQYF. CDR3 coding DNA: TGTGCCTGGAGTTCCCAGGGTGCTGTAGAGCAGTACTTC. The J gene is TRBJ2-7, the V gene TRBV30, with D possibly TRBD1 on 5 matching bases. Germline CDR1 reads GTSNPN; CDR2 reads SVGIG (reference sequence). Between the trimmed V and J ends, which lost 2 bases and 7 bases, there was a span of 15 bases. CDR3 length equals 13 residues.

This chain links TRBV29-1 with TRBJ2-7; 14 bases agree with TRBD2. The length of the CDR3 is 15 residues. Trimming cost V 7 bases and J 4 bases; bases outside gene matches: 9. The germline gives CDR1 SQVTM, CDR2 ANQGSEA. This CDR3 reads CSGRTSGRKGYEQYF. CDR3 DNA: TGCAGCGGCCGGACTAGCGGGAGGAAAGGATACGAGCAGTACTTC.

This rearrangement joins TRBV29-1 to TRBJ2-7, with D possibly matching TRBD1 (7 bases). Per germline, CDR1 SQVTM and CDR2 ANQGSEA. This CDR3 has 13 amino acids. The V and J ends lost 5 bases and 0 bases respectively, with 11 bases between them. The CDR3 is CSVRQGGSYEQYF. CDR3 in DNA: TGCAGCGTTCGACAGGGAGGCTCCTACGAGCAGTACTTC.

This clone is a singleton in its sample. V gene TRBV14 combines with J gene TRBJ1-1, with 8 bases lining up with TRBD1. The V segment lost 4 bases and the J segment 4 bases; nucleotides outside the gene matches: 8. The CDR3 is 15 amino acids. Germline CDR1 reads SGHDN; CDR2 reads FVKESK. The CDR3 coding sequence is TGTGCCAGCAGCCGACAGGGGACCCTGATCACTGAAGCTTTCTTT. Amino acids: CASSRQGTLITEAFF. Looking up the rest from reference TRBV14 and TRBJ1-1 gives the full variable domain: EAGVTQFPSHSVIEKGQTVTLRCDPISGHDNLYWYRRVMGKEIKFLLHFVKESKQDESGMPNNRFLAERTGGTYSTLKVQPAELEDSGVYFCASSRQGTLITEAFFGQGTRLTVV.

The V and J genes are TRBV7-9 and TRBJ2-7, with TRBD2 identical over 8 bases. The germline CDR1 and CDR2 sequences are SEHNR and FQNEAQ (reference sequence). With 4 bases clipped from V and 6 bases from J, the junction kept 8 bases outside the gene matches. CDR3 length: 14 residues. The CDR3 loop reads CASSSGTRRLEQYF. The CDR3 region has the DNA TGTGCCAGCAGCTCCGGGACTAGAAGACTCGAGCAGTACTTC. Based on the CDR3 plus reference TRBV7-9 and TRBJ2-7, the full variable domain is DTGVSQNPRHKITKRGQNVTFRCDPISEHNRLYWYRQTLGQGPEFLTYFQNEAQLEKSRLLSDRFSAERPKGSFSTLEIQRTEQGDSAMYLCASSSGTRRLEQYFGPGTRLTVT.

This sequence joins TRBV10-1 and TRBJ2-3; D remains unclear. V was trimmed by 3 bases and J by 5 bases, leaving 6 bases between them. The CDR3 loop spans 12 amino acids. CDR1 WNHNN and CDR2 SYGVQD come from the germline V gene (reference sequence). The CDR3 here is CASSETGDTQYF. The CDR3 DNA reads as TGCGCCAGCAGTGAAACTGGAGATACGCAGTATTTT.

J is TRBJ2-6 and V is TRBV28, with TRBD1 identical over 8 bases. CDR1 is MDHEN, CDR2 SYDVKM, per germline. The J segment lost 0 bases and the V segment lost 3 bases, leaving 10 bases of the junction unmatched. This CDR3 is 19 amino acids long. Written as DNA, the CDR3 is TGTGCCAGCAGTTTGCGAGACAGGGGATCTCGCTCTGGGGCCAACGTCCTGACTTTC. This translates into CASSLRDRGSRSGANVLTF.

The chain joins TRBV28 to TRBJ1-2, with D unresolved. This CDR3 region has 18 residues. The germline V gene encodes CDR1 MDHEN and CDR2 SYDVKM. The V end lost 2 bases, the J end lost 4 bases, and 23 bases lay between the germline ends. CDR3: CASSLVGRADDSFYGYTF. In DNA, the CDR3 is TGTGCCAGCAGTTTAGTAGGAAGGGCAGACGATTCTTTCTATGGCTACACCTTC.

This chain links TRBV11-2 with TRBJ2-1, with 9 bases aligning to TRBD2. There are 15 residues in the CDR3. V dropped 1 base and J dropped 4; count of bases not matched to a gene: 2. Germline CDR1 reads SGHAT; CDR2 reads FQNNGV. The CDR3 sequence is CASSLGSGGYNEQFF. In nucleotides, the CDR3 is TGTGCCAGCAGCTTAGGTAGCGGGGGTTACAATGAGCAGTTCTTC.

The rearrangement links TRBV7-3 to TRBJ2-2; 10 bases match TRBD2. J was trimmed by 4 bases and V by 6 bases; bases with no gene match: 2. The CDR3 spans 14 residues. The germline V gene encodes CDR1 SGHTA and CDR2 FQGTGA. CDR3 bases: TGTGCCAGCAGACGGACTAGCGGCACCGGGGAGCTGTTTTTT. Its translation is CASRRTSGTGELFF.

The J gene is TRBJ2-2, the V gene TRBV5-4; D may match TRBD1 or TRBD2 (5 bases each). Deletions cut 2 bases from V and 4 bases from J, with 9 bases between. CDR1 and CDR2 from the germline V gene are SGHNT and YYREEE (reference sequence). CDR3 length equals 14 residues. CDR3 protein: CASSFRDGTGELFF. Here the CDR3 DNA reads TGTGCCAGCAGCTTCCGGGACGGCACCGGGGAGCTGTTTTTT.

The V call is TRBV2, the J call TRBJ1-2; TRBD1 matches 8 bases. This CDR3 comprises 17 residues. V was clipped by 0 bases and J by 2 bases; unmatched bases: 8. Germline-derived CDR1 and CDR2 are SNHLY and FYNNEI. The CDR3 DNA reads TGTGCCAGCAGTGAAGCGAGGGGGACAGGCCTCAACTATGGCTACACCTTC. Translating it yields CASSEARGTGLNYGYTF.

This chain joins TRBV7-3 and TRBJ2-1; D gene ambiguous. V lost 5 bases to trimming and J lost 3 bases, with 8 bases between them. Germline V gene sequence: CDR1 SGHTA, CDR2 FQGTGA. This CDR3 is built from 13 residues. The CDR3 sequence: CASSPNYYNEQFF. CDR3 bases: TGTGCCAGCAGCCCGAACTACTACAATGAGCAGTTCTTC.

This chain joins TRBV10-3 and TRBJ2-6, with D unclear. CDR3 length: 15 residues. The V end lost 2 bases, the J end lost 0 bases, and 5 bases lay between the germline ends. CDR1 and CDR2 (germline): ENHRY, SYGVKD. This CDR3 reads CAISEGSSGANVLTF. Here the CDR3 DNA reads TGTGCCATCAGTGAGGGTAGCTCTGGGGCCAACGTCCTGACTTTC.

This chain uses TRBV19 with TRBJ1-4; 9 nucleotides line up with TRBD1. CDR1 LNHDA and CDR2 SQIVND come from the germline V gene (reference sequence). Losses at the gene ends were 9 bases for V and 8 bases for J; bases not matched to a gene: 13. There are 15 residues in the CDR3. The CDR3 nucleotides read TGTGCCAGCGCCAACCGGGGACAGGGAAGGGAAAAACTGTTTTTT. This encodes CASANRGQGREKLFF.

This CDR3 reads CASSLALAGNEQFF. The CDR3 nucleotides read TGTGCCAGCAGCTTAGCGCTCGCGGGGAATGAGCAGTTCTTC. The genes are TRBV7-9 and TRBJ2-1, with TRBD2 as a possible D gene (6 bases). The V end lost 0 bases, the J end lost 7 bases, and 10 bases lay between the germline ends. This CDR3 has 14 residues. Germline assignment: CDR1 SEHNR and CDR2 FQNEAQ (reference sequence).

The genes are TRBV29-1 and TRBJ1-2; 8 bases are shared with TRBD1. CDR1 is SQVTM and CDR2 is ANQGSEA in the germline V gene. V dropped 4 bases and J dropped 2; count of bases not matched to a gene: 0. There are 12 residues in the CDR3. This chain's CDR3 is CSVGQGNYGYTF. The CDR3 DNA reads TGCAGCGTTGGACAGGGGAACTATGGCTACACCTTC.

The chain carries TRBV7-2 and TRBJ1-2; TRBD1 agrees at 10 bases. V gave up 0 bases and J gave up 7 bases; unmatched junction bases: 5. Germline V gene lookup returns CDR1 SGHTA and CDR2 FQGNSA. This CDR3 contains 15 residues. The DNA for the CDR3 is TGTGCCAGCAGCTTAGCCCCTGGGACAGGGGTTGGCTACACCTTC. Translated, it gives CASSLAPGTGVGYTF.

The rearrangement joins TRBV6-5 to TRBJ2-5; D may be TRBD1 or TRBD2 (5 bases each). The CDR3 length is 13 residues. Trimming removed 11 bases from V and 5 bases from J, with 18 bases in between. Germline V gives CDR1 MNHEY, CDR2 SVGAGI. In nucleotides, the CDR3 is TGTGCCGTCCTGGTGGGGGACGGGGAGACCCAGTACTTC. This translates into CAVLVGDGETQYF.

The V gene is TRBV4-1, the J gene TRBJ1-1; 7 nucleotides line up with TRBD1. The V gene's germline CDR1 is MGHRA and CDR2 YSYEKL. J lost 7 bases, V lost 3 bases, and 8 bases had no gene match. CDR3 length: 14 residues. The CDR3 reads CASSQIQGKGEAFF. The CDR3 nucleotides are TGCGCCAGCAGCCAGATACAGGGGAAAGGTGAAGCTTTCTTT.

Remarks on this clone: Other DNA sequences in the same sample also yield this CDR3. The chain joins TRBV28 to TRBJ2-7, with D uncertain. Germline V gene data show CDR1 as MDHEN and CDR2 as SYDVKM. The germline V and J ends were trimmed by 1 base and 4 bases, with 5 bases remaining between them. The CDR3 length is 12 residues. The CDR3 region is CASSLSGYEQYF. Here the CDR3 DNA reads TGTGCCAGCAGTTTATCAGGATACGAGCAGTACTTC.